The next 24 T cell receptor beta chains were all read from a single sample in a study of glioma-infiltrating T cells (dated by TCRdb to 2016 to 2017). The data were produced on an Illumina MiSeq. TCR alpha and beta CDR3 regions were amplified with the iRepertoire nested amplicon-rescue multiplex PCR (arm-PCR) platform from RNA. TCRdb handled the public reads itself, with Q25 trimming in fastp and clone calling in MiXCR, and kept productive beta chains. Rows with one shared CDR3 protein collapse into an entry with the most common genes and DNA. The sample contains 100,000 to 150,000 distinct CDR3 sequences, around 25% of them found a single time. The top ten hold 27% of the sample. The sample comprised glioma tissue, nonneoplastic brain tissue, or PBMCs (not recorded which). The receptors shown here come from a human donor with low-grade glioma or glioblastoma, undergoing nonglioma brain surgery, or in good health (not recorded which).

The genes are TRBV19 and TRBJ1-5; D is ambiguous. The CDR3 runs 13 residues. Germline assignment: CDR1 LNHDA and CDR2 SQIVND (reference sequence). The ends were cut back, 5 bases at V and 1 base at J, with 6 bases in the middle. CDR3 protein: CASSRESNQPQHF. CDR3 bases: TGTGCCAGTAGTCGTGAAAGCAATCAGCCCCAGCATTTT.

This clonotype occurred many times. The genes are TRBV6-1 and TRBJ1-5, with D possibly being TRBD1 (6 bases). Germline values: CDR1 MNHNS, CDR2 SASEGT. V was clipped by 5 bases and J by 1 base, with 15 bases between them. There are 16 residues in the CDR3. CDR3 loop: CASSQSQGRSNQPQHF. CDR3 DNA sequence: TGTGCCAGCAGTCAATCCCAGGGGCGCAGCAATCAGCCCCAGCATTTT.

This clonotype was counted between two and nine times. The chain is built from TRBV7-2 and TRBJ1-1; D call uncertain. Between the trimmed V and J ends, which lost 1 base and 1 base, there was a span of 4 bases. CDR1 and CDR2 (germline): SGHTA, FQGNSA. The CDR3 runs to 13 residues. The DNA of the CDR3 is TGTGCCAGCAGCTTAGAAAAGAACACTGAAGCTTTCTTT. Its translation is CASSLEKNTEAFF.

Concerning this clonotype itself: This clone may be a read error of a much larger clone one base away. This chain connects TRBV7-9 to TRBJ2-3, with 8 bases fitting TRBD1. CDR3 length: 14 amino acids. CDR1 SEHNR and CDR2 FQNEAQ come from the germline V gene (reference sequence). The CDR3 loop is CASSQDRGPDMQYF. The CDR3 DNA sequence: TGTGCCAGCAGCCAAGACAGGGGTCCAGATATGCAGTATTTT.

V gene TRBV6-2 or TRBV6-3 combines with J gene TRBJ2-4, with 7 bases aligning to TRBD1. Germline V gene lookup returns CDR1 MNHEY and CDR2 SVGEGT. Unmatched junction bases numbered 9, after V lost 7 bases and J lost 3 bases. CDR3 length: 15 amino acids. CDR3 loop: CASNPEGAGKNIQYF. Written as DNA, the CDR3 is TGTGCCAGCAATCCTGAGGGGGCTGGCAAAAACATTCAGTACTTC.

The sample holds many counts of this clonotype. V usage is TRBV27 and J usage is TRBJ2-7; D gene ambiguous. Germline V gives CDR1 MNHEY, CDR2 SMNVEV (reference sequence). This CDR3 is 13 amino acids long. Trimming took 6 bases from V and 1 from J, leaving 10 bases between them. The CDR3 DNA follows: TGTGCCAGCAGCTCCCAAGCGTCCTACGAGCAGTACGTC. This translates into CASSSQASYEQYV.

A remark on this clonotype: It may be a read error: a sequence one base away is much more abundant. The J gene is TRBJ1-6, the V gene TRBV10-3, with a tentative D call TRBD1 (5 bases). Germline V gene lookup returns CDR1 ENHRY and CDR2 SYGVKD. This CDR3 has 13 amino acids. The V end was cut by 8 bases, the J end by 5 bases, with 10 bases between. CDR3 DNA sequence: TGTGCCATCGGGGCGGATCATAATTCACCCCTCCACTTT. Translating it yields CAIGADHNSPLHF.

This clonotype turned up a few times. The chain couples TRBV11-2 to TRBJ2-7; the match to TRBD1 covers 10 bases. This CDR3 has 14 amino acids. Germline V gives CDR1 SGHAT, CDR2 FQNNGV. The ends lost 2 bases at V and 6 bases at J; junction bases unmatched: 4. This CDR3 reads CASSLSGTGVEQYV. CDR3 nucleotides: TGTGCCAGCAGCTTATCCGGGACAGGGGTCGAGCAGTACGTC.

On this clonotype: One junction end does not reproduce the germline sequence, and a read error may be involved. The genes are TRBV15 and TRBJ1-4; D unclear. The germline V gene has CDR1 LNHNV and CDR2 YYDKDF (reference sequence). This CDR3 contains 13 residues. CDR3 region: CATSKEFNEKPFF. The CDR3 nucleotides read TGTGCCACCAGCAAGGAGTTTAATGAAAAACCGTTTTTT.

Only a few counts were recorded for this clonotype. This chain links TRBV24-1 with TRBJ1-1, with D uncertain. The CDR3 has 15 amino acids. From germline, CDR1 is KGHDR and CDR2 SFDVKD. With 3 bases removed from V and 1 base from J, the gap between germline ends came to 11 bases. The CDR3 protein is CATSDSHTTNTEAFF. The CDR3 DNA follows: TGTGCCACCAGTGATAGTCACACTACGAACACTGAAGCTTTCTTT.

V is TRBV7-2 and J is TRBJ2-1, with 11 bases lining up with TRBD2. V was pared by 1 base and J by 8 bases, with 7 bases of the junction left unmatched. CDR1 and CDR2 (germline): SGHTA, FQGNSA. This CDR3 has 16 amino acids. CDR3 bases: TGTGCCAGCAGCTTAGGTATAGCGGGGGGGACTGATGAGCAGTTCTTC. Encoded protein: CASSLGIAGGTDEQFF.

This clonotype was counted many times. The chain is built from TRBV6-1 and TRBJ2-3; the D gene is possibly TRBD2 (5 bases). The CDR3 contains 12 residues. Germline V gene data show CDR1 as MNHNS and CDR2 as SASEGT. V lost 7 bases and J 6 bases, leaving 11 bases between the germline ends. The DNA of the CDR3 is TGTGCCAGCATGGGAGTTCCTGATACGCAGTATTTT. Translated, it gives CASMGVPDTQYF.

In its sample, this clonotype was seen many times. The chain is built from TRBV3-1 and TRBJ1-5; no clear D gene. Looked up from germline, CDR1 is LGHDT and CDR2 is YNNKEL (reference sequence). CDR3 size: 13 residues. V was cut by 6 bases and J by 3 bases, with 9 bases left in between. CDR3 sequence: CASSRQINQPQHF. The CDR3 DNA follows: TGTGCCAGCAGTCGCCAGATCAATCAGCCCCAGCATTTT.

A note on this clonotype: With a much larger clone just one base away, this may be a read error. The chain employs TRBV19 and TRBJ1-1; D gene uncertain. CDR3 length equals 13 residues. Germline V gene data show CDR1 as LNHDA and CDR2 as SQIVND (reference sequence). The germline V and J ends were trimmed by 0 bases and 5 bases, with 7 bases remaining between them. In DNA, the CDR3 is TGTGCCAGTAGTATAGACAGGACTACTGAAGCTTTCTTT. Translated: CASSIDRTTEAFF.

V and J are TRBV27 and TRBJ2-2; no clear D gene. V lost 6 bases and J 0 bases, leaving 14 bases between the germline ends. This CDR3 has 16 residues. Germline assignment: CDR1 MNHEY and CDR2 SMNVEV (reference sequence). The CDR3 coding sequence is TGTGCCAGCAGGCAACGACAAATCGCGAACACCGGGGAGCTGTTTTTT. Translating it yields CASRQRQIANTGELFF.

V is TRBV6-5 and J is TRBJ1-4, with a weak D call TRBD1 (5 bases). This CDR3 is built from 14 residues. V gave up 2 bases and J gave up 8 bases, with 12 bases separating them. Looked up from germline, CDR1 is MNHEY and CDR2 is SVGAGI. The chain's CDR3 is CASSYSGGREKLFF. CDR3 nucleotides: TGTGCCAGCAGTTACAGCGGGGGACGGGAAAAACTGTTTTTT.

The chain combines TRBV3-1 with TRBJ2-3; TRBD1 is a possible D gene (5 bases). The CDR3 contains 17 residues. CDR1 is LGHDT, CDR2 YNNKEL, per germline (reference sequence). V was cut by 0 bases and J by 6 bases, with 19 bases left in between. The CDR3 loop is CASSQDGPGWVMDTQYF. The CDR3 bases are TGTGCCAGCAGCCAAGATGGACCAGGGTGGGTTATGGATACGCAGTATTTT.

The chain is built from TRBV10-3 and TRBJ2-3; either TRBD1 or TRBD2 may fit D (5 bases each). Trimming cost V 6 bases and J 2 bases, with 12 bases left between them. Germline CDR1 ENHRY, CDR2 SYGVKD. This CDR3 spans 14 amino acids. The CDR3 is CAISSGPDTDTQYF. The DNA for the CDR3 is TGTGCCATCAGCTCGGGACCGGACACAGATACGCAGTATTTT.

This clonotype was recorded a few times. The chain employs TRBV20-1 and TRBJ1-5; tentatively, D is TRBD1 (5 bases). CDR1 is DFQATT, CDR2 SNEGSKA, per germline (reference sequence). Deletions cut 4 bases from V and 6 bases from J, with 19 bases between. This CDR3 has 15 amino acids. The CDR3 spells CSATLGTQRGQPQHF. The CDR3 DNA is TGCAGTGCTACATTGGGGACCCAAAGGGGTCAGCCCCAGCATTTT.

This chain connects TRBV7-2 to TRBJ1-4, with D hard to call. Per the germline V gene, CDR1 is SGHTA and CDR2 is FQGNSA. Trimming cost V 1 base and J 0 bases, with 12 bases left between them. The CDR3 consists of 17 residues. CDR3 sequence (DNA): TGTGCCAGCAGCTTAGTCACCCACGATTCAACTAATGAAAAACTGTTTTTT. This translates into CASSLVTHDSTNEKLFF.

The genes are TRBV7-9 and TRBJ1-3; D call uncertain. In germline, CDR1 is SEHNR, CDR2 FQNEAQ (reference sequence). Trimming took off 6 bases at V and 3 bases at J, with 9 bases between the two ends. The CDR3 extends over 13 amino acids. CDR3 coding DNA: TGTGCCAGCAGACTACCACATGGAAACACCATATATTTT. It yields the protein CASRLPHGNTIYF.

This clonotype showed up just a few times. V usage is TRBV4-1 and J usage is TRBJ1-5, with TRBD1 identical over 10 bases. V lost 4 bases to trimming and J lost 3 bases; unmatched junction nucleotides: 3. The CDR3 loop spans 15 amino acids. Germline CDR1 and CDR2: MGHRA and YSYEKL. CDR3 nucleotides: TGCGCCAGCAGCCGTGGGACAGGGGACAATCAGCCCCAGCATTTT. Translation gives CASSRGTGDNQPQHF.

The chain carries TRBV5-1 and TRBJ1-1; the D is unclear. CDR1 and CDR2 from the germline V gene are SGHRS and YFSETQ. CDR3 length equals 13 residues. The V gene lost 0 bases and the J gene lost 5 bases, with 8 bases spanning the gap. The CDR3 sequence: CASSLEVRTEAFF. The DNA for the CDR3 is TGCGCCAGCAGCTTGGAGGTTCGGACTGAAGCTTTCTTT.

The table lists this clonotype with a few counts. This chain uses TRBV28 with TRBJ2-5; 8 bases fit TRBD1. Trimming removed 7 bases from V and 2 bases from J; junction bases left unmatched: 9. Germline loops: CDR1 MDHEN, CDR2 SYDVKM. CDR3 size: 15 residues. This chain's CDR3 is CASTSGQGGQETQYF. The CDR3 DNA reads as TGTGCCAGCACCAGCGGACAGGGAGGACAAGAGACCCAGTACTTC. The whole variable domain, remainder taken from reference TRBV28 and TRBJ2-5, is DVKVTQSSRYLVKRTGEKVFLECVQDMDHENMFWYRQDPGLGLRLIYFSYDVKMKEKGDIPEGYSVSREKKERFSLILESASTNQTSMYLCASTSGQGGQETQYFGPGTRLLVL.